This T cell receptor (beta chain) comes out of a study of OX40 agonist ivuxolimab in advanced cancers. Findings and caveats of the study: Compared with CD4+, CD8+ T cells on average had more expanded clones.

With respect to this clone: No antigen is known for it.

From germline, CDR1 is MNHEY and CDR2 SMNVEV (reference sequence). This CDR3 comprises 15 residues. V was trimmed by 4 bases and J by 4 bases, leaving 14 bases between them. Sequencing used immunoSEQ multiplex PCR; TCRdb keeps in-frame clones, though not all of them. The profile shows around 97,000 clones, less than 90% of them singletons. This TCR was sampled from an adult with an advanced solid tumor such as melanoma, head and neck, liver or kidney cancer. The rearrangement uses TRBV27 and TRBJ2-1, with D perhaps being TRBD1 or TRBD2 (5 bases each). Here the sequenced sample was CD4+ or CD8+ T cells sorted from blood, taken in a trial of the OX40 agonist ivuxolimab. CDR3 DNA: TGTGCCAGCAGTTCTTACGGGGACCAATACAATGAGCAGTTCTTC. Amino acids: CASSSYGDQYNEQFF.